Listed here are 10 T cell receptor beta chains from one sample, sequenced in a study of T cell clonality in common variable immunodeficiency. TCRdb's copy holds only in-frame clones and misses some; the assay was immunoSEQ multiplex PCR. This repertoire lists over 30,000 clones without singletons; around 28% sits in the top ten. These TCRs are of unknown antigen specificity. Notes on the study in general: Reportedly, TCR beta sequences from common variable immunodeficiency showed fewer deletions and N-nucleotide insertions.

The sample comprised peripheral blood mononuclear cells. These receptors originate from a human donor with common variable immunodeficiency.

The table lists this clone with many counts. The read terminates 3 residues before the CDR3 end, so the remaining end is supplied by the germline J gene. The rearrangement joins TRBV19 to TRBJ2-7, with 9 nucleotides matching TRBD2. The CDR3 length is 14 residues. The trim removed 5 bases at V and 3 bases at J, leaving 5 bases unmatched. Germline CDR1 reads LNHDA; CDR2 reads SQIVND (reference sequence). The CDR3 reads CASSPGSGSYEQYF. The DNA read from the CDR3 is TGTGCCAGTAGTCCAGGTAGCGGGAGCTACGAG.

This clone was picked up a small number of times. The sequenced CDR3 bases are TGTGCCAGTAAAACTCGACAGAATGAAAAA. Protein sequence: CASKTRQNEK. The entire CDR3 sequence reads CASKTRQNEKLFF. V gene TRBV19 combines with J gene TRBJ1-4, with D perhaps TRBD1 (5 bases). The read halts 3 residues ahead of the CDR3 end, with the missing end drawn from the germline J gene. The CDR3 extends over 13 amino acids. V was clipped by 7 bases and J by 5 bases, with 11 bases between them. Germline values: CDR1 LNHDA, CDR2 SQIVND (reference sequence).

There are many counts of this clone. The CDR3 end is not reached by the read, which stops 3 residues before it; the germline J gene fills it in. The chain has TRBV10-3 and TRBJ1-2; 7 bases agree with TRBD1. Trimming at V came to 3 bases and at J to 7 bases, leaving 2 bases not matched to a gene. Per germline, CDR1 ENHRY and CDR2 SYGVKD. CDR3 length: 12 residues. CDR3 DNA, as far as it was read: TGTGCCATCAGTGAAGACAGGGTTGGC. Translating gives CAISEDRVG. The full CDR3 protein is CAISEDRVGYTF.

Concerning this clone itself: With the read ending 3 residues before the CDR3 end, the germline J gene is used to fill in that end. This rearrangement joins TRBV19 to TRBJ1-2, with D maybe TRBD1 (5 bases). Germline V lookup: CDR1 LNHDA, CDR2 SQIVND (reference sequence). The V end was cut by 6 bases, the J end by 7 bases, with 18 bases between. The CDR3 sequence is 14 residues long. The sequenced part of the CDR3 DNA is TGTGCCAGTAGCACCGGGCCTAAGGGGCCTGGC. Protein sequence: CASSTGPKGPG. The whole CDR3 is CASSTGPKGPGYTF.

Ten or more counts support this clone. Coverage ceases 3 residues before the CDR3 finishes, and the germline J gene fills in the end. The chain links TRBV5-6 to TRBJ1-4; 11 positions agree with TRBD1. The CDR3 spans 15 residues. With 0 bases clipped from V and 7 bases from J, the junction kept 2 bases outside the gene matches. Germline V lookup: CDR1 SGHDT, CDR2 YYEEEE. The sequenced part of the CDR3 DNA is TGTGCCAGCAGCTTGGAAGGGACAGGGGGTGAAAAA. Encoded protein: CASSLEGTGGEK. The whole CDR3 protein is CASSLEGTGGEKLFF.

This clone was counted only a few times. The sequence runs out 3 residues before the end of the CDR3; the remainder is reconstructed from the germline J gene. The chain links TRBV20-1 to TRBJ2-3, with 12 nucleotides matching TRBD2. This CDR3 has 16 residues. V lost 5 bases, J lost 1 base, and 7 bases stayed unmatched. The V gene's germline CDR1 is DFQATT and CDR2 SNEGSKA (reference sequence). Incomplete CDR3 DNA: TGCAGTGCTGAAGGGACTAGCGGGCGGGGCACAGATACG. The encoded protein is CSAEGTSGRGTDT. The entire CDR3 reads CSAEGTSGRGTDTQYF.

This clone was observed many times. The CDR3 goes on 3 residues after the read ends, and that part is filled in from the germline J gene. The J gene is TRBJ1-1, the V gene TRBV7-2; 7 bases map to TRBD1. The CDR3 loop spans 14 amino acids. Germline CDR1 and CDR2: SGHTA and FQGNSA. The V and J ends lost 4 bases and 1 base, in that order; junction bases with no gene match: 3. The CDR3 DNA, read in part, is TGTGCCAGCAGCTCTAGGACAGGGAACACTGAA. Translating it yields CASSSRTGNTE. The full CDR3 reads CASSSRTGNTEAFF.

In its sample, this clone was seen many times. The CDR3 end falls 3 residues outside the read, so it is completed with the germline J gene. This chain uses TRBV5-1 with TRBJ2-7, with D perhaps matching TRBD2 (6 bases). The V and J ends lost 2 bases and 1 base respectively, with 13 bases between them. Germline V gene lookup returns CDR1 SGHRS and CDR2 YFSETQ. This CDR3 has 15 amino acids. The CDR3 bases that were read are TGCGCCAGCAGCTTCCGAGCGGGTCTATCCTACGAG. It yields the protein CASSFRAGLSYE. The full CDR3 protein reads CASSFRAGLSYEQYF.

This clone was counted ten times or more. The read halts 3 residues ahead of the CDR3 end, with the missing end drawn from the germline J gene. The chain is built from TRBV29-1 and TRBJ2-7; D not resolved. There are 12 residues in the CDR3. Germline CDR1 is SQVTM and CDR2 is ANQGSEA. Between the trimmed V and J ends, which lost 2 bases and 5 bases, there was a span of 10 bases. CDR3: CSVEKGADEQYF. The DNA read from the CDR3 is TGCAGCGTTGAAAAGGGTGCCGACGAG.

This clone came up many times. The read falls 3 residues short of the CDR3 end, and the missing part is taken from the germline J gene. V is TRBV5-1 and J is TRBJ2-1; 8 positions agree with TRBD2. Germline V lookup: CDR1 SGHRS, CDR2 YFSETQ. The CDR3 is 15 amino acids. The junction had 8 bases not matched to a gene; V was cut back by 3 bases and J by 6 bases. The CDR3: CASSSGLVALNEQFF. The CDR3 DNA, read in part, is TGCGCCAGCAGCTCGGGACTAGTGGCCCTCAATGAG.